One and the same sample provided the 5 T cell receptor beta chains below, sequenced in a study of blood T cell repertoires in COVID-19. Clones were sequenced by immunoSEQ multiplex PCR, and TCRdb holds only the in-frame ones, with some missing. The data hold 150,000 or so clones, with about 80% observed a single time. What was sequenced was PBMCs or T cells enriched from blood (not recorded which). The receptors shown here come from a woman between 55 and 75 years old who had recovered from COVID-19.

This clone occurred a few times. V gene TRBV6-5 combines with J gene TRBJ2-5; a possible D gene is TRBD2 (7 bases). Germline V gene sequence: CDR1 MNHEY, CDR2 SVGAGI. Trimming took 5 bases from V and 3 from J, leaving 16 bases between them. The CDR3 runs to 15 residues. The DNA for the CDR3 is TGTGCCAGCAGTACCGCGGGGGCGAGGGAAGAGACCCAGTACTTC. Amino acids: CASSTAGAREETQYF.

The chain recombines TRBV4-1 with TRBJ1-6; D is perhaps TRBD1 (5 bases). The length of the CDR3 is 15 residues. The germline V gene has CDR1 MGHRA and CDR2 YSYEKL. Trimming stripped 0 bases from V and 6 bases from J, with 9 bases between. CDR3 in amino acids: CASSQDGAGNSPLHF. As DNA, the CDR3 is TGCGCCAGCAGCCAAGATGGGGCTGGTAATTCACCCCTCCACTTT.

This CDR3 is CASSPVSGGRYNEQFF. The CDR3 region has the DNA TGTGCCAGCAGCCCAGTTAGCGGGGGGAGATACAATGAGCAGTTCTTC. The gene calls are TRBV7-6 and TRBJ2-1; 10 bases agree with TRBD2. The CDR3 is 16 amino acids. Trimming cost V 5 bases and J 4 bases; bases outside gene matches: 8. The germline V gene has CDR1 SGHVS and CDR2 FNYEAQ.

The chain combines TRBV29-1 with TRBJ2-2, with 9 nucleotides matching TRBD1. This CDR3 has 16 residues. Trimming took 4 bases from V and 2 from J; bases not matched to a gene: 8. The germline CDR1 and CDR2 sequences are SQVTM and ANQGSEA. The CDR3 loop reads CSVGSPGQGNTGELFF. For the CDR3, the DNA is TGCAGCGTTGGATCCCCGGGACAGGGTAACACCGGGGAGCTGTTTTTT.

The chain has TRBV6-5 and TRBJ1-2; the D gene is possibly TRBD1 (5 bases). CDR1 is MNHEY and CDR2 is SVGAGI in the germline V gene. This CDR3 is 13 amino acids long. The V and J ends lost 2 bases and 7 bases respectively, with 11 bases between them. The DNA for the CDR3 is TGTGCCAGCAGTTACGGGGGGTTGAGTGGCTACACCTTC. This gives the protein CASSYGGLSGYTF.